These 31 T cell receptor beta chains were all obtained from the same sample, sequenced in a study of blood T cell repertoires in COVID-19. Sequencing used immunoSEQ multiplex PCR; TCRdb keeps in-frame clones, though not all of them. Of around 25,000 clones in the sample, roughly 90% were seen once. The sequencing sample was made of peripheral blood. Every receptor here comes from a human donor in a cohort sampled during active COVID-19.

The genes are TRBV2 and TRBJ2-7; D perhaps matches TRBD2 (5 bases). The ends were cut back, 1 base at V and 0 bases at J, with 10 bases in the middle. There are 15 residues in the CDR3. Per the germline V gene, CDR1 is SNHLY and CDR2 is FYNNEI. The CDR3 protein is CASSEVLANSYEQYF. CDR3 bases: TGTGCCAGCAGTGAAGTTCTAGCCAACTCCTACGAGCAGTACTTC.

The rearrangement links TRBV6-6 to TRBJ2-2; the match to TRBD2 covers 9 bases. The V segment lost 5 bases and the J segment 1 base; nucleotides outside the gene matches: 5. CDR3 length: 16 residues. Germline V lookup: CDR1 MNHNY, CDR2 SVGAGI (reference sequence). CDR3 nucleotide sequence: TGTGCCAGCAGTCAGACTAGCGGAATGAACACCGGGGAGCTGTTTTTT. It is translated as CASSQTSGMNTGELFF.

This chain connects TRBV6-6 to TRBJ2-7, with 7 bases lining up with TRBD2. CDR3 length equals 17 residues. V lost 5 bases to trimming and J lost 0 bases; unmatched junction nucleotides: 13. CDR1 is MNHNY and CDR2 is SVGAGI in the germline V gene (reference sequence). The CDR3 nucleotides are TGTGCCAGCAGTCCCCCCCCCTTGCTAGCGGACTCCTACGAGCAGTACTTC. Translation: CASSPPPLLADSYEQYF.

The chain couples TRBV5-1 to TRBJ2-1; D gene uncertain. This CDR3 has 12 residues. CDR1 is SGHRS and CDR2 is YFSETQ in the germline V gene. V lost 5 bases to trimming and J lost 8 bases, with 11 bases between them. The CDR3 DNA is TGCGCCAGCAGGGGCACGTTCGATGAGCAGTTCTTC. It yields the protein CASRGTFDEQFF.

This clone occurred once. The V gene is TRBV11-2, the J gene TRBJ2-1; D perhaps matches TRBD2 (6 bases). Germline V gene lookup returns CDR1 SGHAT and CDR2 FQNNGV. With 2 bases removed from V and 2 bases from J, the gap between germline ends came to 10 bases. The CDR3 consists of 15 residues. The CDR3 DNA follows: TGTGCCAGCAGCTTAACGCGGGGTCCCTACAATGAGCAGTTCTTC. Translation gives CASSLTRGPYNEQFF.

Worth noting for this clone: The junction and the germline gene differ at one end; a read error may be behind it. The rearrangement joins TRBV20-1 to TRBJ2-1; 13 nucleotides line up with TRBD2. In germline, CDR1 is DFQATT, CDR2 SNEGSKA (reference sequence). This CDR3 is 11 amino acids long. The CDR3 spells CSASGTSGVVF. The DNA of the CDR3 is TGCAGTGCTTCCGGGACTAGCGGGGTGGTCTTC.

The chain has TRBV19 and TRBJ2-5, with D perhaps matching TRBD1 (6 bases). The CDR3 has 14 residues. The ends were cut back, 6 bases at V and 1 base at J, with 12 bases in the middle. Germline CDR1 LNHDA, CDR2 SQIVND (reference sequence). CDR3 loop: CASRQRGSQETQYF. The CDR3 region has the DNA TGTGCCAGTAGACAAAGGGGGTCCCAAGAGACCCAGTACTTC.

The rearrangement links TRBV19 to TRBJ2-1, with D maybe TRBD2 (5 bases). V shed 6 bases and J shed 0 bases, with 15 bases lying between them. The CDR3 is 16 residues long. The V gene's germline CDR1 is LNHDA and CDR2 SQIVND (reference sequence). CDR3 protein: CASRQSGVSSYNEQFF. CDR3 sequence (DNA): TGTGCCAGTAGACAGAGCGGAGTAAGCTCCTACAATGAGCAGTTCTTC.

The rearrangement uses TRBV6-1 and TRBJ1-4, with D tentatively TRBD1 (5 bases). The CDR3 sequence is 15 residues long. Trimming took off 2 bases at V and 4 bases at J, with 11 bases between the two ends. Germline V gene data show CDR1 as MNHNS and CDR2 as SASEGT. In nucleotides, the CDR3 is TGTGCCAGCAGTGAAATGTGGGGGGGTAATGAAAAACTGTTTTTT. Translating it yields CASSEMWGGNEKLFF.

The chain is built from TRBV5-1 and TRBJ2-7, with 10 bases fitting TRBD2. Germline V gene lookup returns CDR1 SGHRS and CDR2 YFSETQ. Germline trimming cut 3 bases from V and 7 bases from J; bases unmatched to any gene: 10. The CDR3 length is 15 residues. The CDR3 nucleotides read TGCGCCAGCAGCTCCGGCGGGCTAGCGGGAGCAGAGCAGTACTTC. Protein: CASSSGGLAGAEQYF.

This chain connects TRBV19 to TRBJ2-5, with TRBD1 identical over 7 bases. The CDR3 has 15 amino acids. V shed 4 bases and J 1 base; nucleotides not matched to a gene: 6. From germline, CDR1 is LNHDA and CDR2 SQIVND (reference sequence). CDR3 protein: CASSKSRDSQETQYF. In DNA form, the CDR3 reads TGTGCCAGTAGTAAGAGCCGGGACAGCCAAGAGACCCAGTACTTC.

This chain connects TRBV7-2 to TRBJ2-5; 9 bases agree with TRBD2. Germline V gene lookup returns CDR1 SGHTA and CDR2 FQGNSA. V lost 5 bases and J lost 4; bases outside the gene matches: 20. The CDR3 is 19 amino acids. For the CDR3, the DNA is TGTGCCAGCAGCCTAACCGGAGGTAGCGGGGGCCTACCCTCAGAGACCCAGTACTTC. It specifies CASSLTGGSGGLPSETQYF.

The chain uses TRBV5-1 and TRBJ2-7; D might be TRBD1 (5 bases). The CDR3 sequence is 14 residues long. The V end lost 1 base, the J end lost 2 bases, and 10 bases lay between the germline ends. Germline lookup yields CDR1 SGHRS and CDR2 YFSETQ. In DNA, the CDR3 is TGCGCCAGCAGCTTGTCGACAGAGGCCTACGAGCAGTACTTC. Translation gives CASSLSTEAYEQYF.

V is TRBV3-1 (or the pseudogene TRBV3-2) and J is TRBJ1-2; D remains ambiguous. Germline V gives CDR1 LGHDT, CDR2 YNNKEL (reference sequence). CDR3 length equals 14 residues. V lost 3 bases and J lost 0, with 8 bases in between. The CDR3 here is CASSHQASNYGYTF. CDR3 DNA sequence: TGTGCCAGCAGCCACCAGGCTTCTAACTATGGCTACACCTTC.

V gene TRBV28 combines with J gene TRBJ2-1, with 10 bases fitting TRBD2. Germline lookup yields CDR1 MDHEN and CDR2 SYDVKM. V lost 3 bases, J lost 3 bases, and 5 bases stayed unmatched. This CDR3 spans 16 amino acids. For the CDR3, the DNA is TGTGCCAGCAGTTTCAGCGGGAGGGGTTTCTACAATGAGCAGTTCTTC. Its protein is CASSFSGRGFYNEQFF.

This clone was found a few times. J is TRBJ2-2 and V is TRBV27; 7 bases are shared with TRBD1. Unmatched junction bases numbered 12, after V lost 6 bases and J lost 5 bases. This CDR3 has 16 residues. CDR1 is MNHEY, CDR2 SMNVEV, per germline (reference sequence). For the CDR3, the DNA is TGTGCCAGCAGCTCTCTCGACAGGGTAAAGACCGGGGAGCTGTTTTTT. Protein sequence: CASSSLDRVKTGELFF.

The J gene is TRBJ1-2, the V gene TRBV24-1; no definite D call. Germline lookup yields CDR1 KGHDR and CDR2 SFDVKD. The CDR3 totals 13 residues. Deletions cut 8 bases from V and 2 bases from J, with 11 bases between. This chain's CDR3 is CATTDTANYGYTF. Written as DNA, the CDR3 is TGTGCCACCACCGACACAGCCAACTATGGCTACACCTTC.

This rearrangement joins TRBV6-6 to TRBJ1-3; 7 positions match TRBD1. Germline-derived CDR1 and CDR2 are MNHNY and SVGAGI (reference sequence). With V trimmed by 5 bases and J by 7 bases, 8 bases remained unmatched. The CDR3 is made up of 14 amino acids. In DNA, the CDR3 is TGTGCCAGCAGTCGGGACAGCCCCGCGAACACCATATATTTT. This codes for CASSRDSPANTIYF.

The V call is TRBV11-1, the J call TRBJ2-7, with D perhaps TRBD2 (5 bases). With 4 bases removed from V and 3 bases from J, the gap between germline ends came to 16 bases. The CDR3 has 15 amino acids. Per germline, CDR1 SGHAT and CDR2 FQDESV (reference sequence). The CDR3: CASSSRTGILYEQYF. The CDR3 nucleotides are TGTGCCAGCAGCTCACGGACGGGAATACTCTACGAGCAGTACTTC.

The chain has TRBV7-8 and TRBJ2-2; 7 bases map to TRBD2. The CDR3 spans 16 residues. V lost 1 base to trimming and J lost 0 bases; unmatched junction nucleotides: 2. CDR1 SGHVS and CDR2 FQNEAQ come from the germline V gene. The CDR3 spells CASSLGTRANTGELFF. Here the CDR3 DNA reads TGTGCCAGCAGCTTAGGGACTAGAGCGAACACCGGGGAGCTGTTTTTT.

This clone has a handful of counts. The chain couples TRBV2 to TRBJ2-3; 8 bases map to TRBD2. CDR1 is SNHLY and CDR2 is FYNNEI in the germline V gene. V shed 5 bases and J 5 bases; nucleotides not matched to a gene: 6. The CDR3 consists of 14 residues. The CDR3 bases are TGTGCCAGCAGTTTCTTAACTAGCGGAGATACGCAGTATTTT. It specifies CASSFLTSGDTQYF.

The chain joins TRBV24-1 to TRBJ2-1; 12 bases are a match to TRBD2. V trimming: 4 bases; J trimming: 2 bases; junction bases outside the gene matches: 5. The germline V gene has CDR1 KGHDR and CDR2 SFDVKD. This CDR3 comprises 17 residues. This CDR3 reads CATSESSGRAAYNEQFF. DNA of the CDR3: TGTGCCACCAGTGAGTCTAGCGGGAGGGCCGCCTACAATGAGCAGTTCTTC.

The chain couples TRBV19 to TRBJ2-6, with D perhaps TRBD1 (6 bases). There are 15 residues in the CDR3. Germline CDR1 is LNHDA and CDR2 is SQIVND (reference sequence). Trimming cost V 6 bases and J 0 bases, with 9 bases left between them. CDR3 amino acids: CASSPDSSGANVLTF. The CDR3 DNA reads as TGTGCCAGTAGCCCGGACAGCTCTGGGGCCAACGTCCTGACTTTC.

CDR3 sequence: CASSGRASEAGASDTQYF. As DNA, the CDR3 is TGCGCCAGCAGTGGACGAGCTAGTGAGGCGGGAGCTTCAGATACGCAGTATTTT. V and J are TRBV10-1 and TRBJ2-3; 7 bases are a match to TRBD2. Germline V CDR1 and CDR2: WNHNN, SYGVQD (reference sequence). After removal of 4 bases from V and 4 bases from J, the junction contained 17 bases not matched to a gene. The CDR3 loop spans 18 amino acids.

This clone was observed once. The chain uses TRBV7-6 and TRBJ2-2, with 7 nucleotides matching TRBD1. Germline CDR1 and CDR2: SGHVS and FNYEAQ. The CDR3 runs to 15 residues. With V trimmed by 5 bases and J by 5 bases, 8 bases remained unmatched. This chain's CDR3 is CASSPLTGSTGELFF. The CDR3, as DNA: TGTGCCAGCAGCCCACTGACAGGGAGTACCGGGGAGCTGTTTTTT.

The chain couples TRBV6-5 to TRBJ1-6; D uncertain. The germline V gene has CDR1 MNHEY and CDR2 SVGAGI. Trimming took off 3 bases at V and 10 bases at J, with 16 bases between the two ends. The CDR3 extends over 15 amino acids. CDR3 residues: CASSYVGRPPSPLHF. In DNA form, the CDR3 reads TGTGCCAGCAGTTATGTGGGCCGGCCACCCTCACCCCTCCACTTT.

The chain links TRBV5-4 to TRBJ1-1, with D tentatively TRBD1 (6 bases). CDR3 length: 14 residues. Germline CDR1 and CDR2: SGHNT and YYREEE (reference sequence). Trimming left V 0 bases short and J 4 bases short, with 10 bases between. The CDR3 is CASSLGGRGTEAFF. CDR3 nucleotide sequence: TGTGCCAGCAGCTTGGGTGGCAGGGGCACTGAAGCTTTCTTT.

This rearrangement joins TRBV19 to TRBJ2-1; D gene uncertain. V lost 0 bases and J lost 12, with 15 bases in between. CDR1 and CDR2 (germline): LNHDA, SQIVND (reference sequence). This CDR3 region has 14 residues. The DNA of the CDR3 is TGTGCCAGTAGTATAGATCTGACTCCTATGGGGCAGTTCTTC. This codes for CASSIDLTPMGQFF.

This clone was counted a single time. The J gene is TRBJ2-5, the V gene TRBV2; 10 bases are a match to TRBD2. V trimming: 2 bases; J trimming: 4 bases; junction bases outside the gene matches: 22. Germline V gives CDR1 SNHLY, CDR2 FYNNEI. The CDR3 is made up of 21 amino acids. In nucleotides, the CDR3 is TGTGCCAGCAGTGAATGGGCTAGCGGGGGCCCACCCTCGGGGTCCGGAGAGACCCAGTACTTC. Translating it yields CASSEWASGGPPSGSGETQYF.

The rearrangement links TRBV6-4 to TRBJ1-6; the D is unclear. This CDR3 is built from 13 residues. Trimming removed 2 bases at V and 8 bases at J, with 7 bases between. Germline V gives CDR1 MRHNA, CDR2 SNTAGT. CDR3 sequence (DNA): TGTGCCAGCAGTGACGGCCCTGATTCACCCCTCCACTTT. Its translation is CASSDGPDSPLHF.

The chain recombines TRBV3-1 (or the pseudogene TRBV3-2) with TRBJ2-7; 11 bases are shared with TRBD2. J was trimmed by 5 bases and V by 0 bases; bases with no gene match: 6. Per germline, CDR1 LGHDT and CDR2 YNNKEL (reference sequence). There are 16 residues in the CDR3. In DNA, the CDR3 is TGTGCCAGCAGCCAAGAAAGGCTAGCGGGGGGAGACGAGCAGTACTTC. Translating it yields CASSQERLAGGDEQYF.